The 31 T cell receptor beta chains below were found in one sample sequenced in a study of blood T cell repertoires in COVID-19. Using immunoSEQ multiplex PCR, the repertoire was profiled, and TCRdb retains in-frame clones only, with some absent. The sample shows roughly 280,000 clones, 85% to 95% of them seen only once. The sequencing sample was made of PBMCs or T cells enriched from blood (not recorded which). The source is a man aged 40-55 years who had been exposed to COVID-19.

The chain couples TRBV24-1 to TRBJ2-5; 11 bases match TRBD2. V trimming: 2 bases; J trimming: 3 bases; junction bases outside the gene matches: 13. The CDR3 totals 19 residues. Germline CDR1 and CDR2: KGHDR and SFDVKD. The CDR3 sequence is CATSDSRLAGRTFKETQYF. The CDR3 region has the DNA TGTGCCACCAGTGATTCTAGACTAGCGGGAAGGACCTTTAAAGAGACCCAGTACTTC.

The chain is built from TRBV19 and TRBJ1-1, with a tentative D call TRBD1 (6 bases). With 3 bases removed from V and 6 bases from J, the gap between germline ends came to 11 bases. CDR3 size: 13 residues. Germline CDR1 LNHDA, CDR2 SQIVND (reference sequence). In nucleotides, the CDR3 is TGTGCCAGTAGTATCGGGGGGGCTTCTGAAGCTTTCTTT. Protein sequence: CASSIGGASEAFF.

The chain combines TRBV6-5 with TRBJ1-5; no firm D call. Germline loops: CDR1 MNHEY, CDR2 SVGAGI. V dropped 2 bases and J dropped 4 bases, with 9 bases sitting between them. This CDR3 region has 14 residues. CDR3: CASSYGRTNQPQHF. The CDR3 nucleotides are TGTGCCAGCAGTTACGGCAGAACAAATCAGCCCCAGCATTTT.

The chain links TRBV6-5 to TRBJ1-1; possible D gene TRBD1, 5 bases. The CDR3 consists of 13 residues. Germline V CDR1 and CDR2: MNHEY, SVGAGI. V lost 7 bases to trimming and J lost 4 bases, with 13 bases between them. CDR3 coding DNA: TGTGCCAGCATAAGTCGGGGGACCACTGAAGCTTTCTTT. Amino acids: CASISRGTTEAFF.

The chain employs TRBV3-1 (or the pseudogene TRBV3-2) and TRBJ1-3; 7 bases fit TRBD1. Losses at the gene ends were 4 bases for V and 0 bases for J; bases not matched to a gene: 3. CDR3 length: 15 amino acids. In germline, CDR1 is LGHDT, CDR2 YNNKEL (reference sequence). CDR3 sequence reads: CASSLGTVSGNTIYF. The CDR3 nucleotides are TGTGCCAGCAGCCTTGGGACAGTCTCTGGAAACACCATATATTTT.

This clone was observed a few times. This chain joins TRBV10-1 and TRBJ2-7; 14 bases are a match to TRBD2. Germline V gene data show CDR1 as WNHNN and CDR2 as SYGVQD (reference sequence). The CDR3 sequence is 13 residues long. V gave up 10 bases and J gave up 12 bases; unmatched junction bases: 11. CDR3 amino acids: CAISPGLAGARYF. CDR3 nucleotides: TGCGCCATCTCTCCGGGACTAGCGGGAGCTCGGTACTTC.

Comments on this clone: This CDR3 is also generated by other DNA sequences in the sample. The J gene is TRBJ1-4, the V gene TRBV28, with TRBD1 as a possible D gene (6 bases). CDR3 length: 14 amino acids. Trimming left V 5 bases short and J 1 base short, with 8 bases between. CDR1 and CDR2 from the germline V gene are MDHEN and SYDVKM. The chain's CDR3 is CASSLGGTNEKLFF. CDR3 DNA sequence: TGTGCCAGCAGTCTAGGGGGAACTAATGAAAAACTGTTTTTT.

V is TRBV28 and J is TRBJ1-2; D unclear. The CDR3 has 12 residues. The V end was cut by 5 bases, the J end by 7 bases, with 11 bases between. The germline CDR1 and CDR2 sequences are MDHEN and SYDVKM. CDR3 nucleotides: TGTGCCAGCAGTCCACTCCGGGGTGGCTACACCTTC. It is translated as CASSPLRGGYTF.

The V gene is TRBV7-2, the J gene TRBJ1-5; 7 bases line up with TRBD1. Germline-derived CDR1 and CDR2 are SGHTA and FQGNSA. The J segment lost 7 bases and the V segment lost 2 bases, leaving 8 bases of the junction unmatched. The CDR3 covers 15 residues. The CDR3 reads CASSLSTGLEQPQHF. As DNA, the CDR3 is TGTGCCAGCAGCTTATCGACAGGGTTGGAACAGCCCCAGCATTTT.

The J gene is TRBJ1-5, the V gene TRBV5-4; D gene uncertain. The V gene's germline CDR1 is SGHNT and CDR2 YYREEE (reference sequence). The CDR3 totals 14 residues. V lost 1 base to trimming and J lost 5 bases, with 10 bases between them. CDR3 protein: CASSLMREDQPQHF. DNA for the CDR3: TGTGCCAGCAGCTTGATGAGGGAGGATCAGCCCCAGCATTTT.

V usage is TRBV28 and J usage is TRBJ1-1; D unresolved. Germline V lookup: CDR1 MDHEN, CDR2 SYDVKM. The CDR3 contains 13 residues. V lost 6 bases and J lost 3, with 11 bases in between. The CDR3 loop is CASSQNRDTEAFF. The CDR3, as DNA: TGTGCCAGCAGCCAGAATCGGGACACTGAAGCTTTCTTT.

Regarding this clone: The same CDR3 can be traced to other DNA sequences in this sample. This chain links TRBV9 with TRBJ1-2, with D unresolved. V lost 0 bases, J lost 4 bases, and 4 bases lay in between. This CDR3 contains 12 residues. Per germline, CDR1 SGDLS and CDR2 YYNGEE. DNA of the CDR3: TGTGCCAGCAGCGTAGACAGCTATGGCTACACCTTC. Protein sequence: CASSVDSYGYTF.

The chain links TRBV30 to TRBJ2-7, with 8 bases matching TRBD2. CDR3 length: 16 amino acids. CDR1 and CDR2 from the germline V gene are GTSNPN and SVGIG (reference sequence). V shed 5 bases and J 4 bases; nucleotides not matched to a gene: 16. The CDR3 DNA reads TGTGCCTGGCAGGGTGGGTCCACTAGCGGCCTTTACGAGCAGTACTTC. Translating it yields CAWQGGSTSGLYEQYF.

This chain's CDR3 is CASSYQTGGSGEKLFF. DNA for the CDR3: TGTGCCAGCAGTTATCAGACAGGGGGATCGGGAGAAAAACTGTTTTTT. This chain links TRBV27 with TRBJ1-4, with 9 bases lining up with TRBD1. In germline, CDR1 is MNHEY, CDR2 SMNVEV (reference sequence). The V gene end was trimmed by 4 bases and the J gene end by 8 bases; junction bases not matched to a gene: 11. CDR3 length: 16 amino acids.

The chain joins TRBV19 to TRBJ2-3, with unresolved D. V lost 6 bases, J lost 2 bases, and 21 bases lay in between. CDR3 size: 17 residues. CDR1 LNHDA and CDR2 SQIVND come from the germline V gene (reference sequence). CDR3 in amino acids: CASRPYASEKNTDTQYF. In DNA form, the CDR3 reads TGTGCCAGTAGACCATACGCGAGTGAGAAGAACACAGATACGCAGTATTTT.

For the CDR3, the DNA is TGTGCCAGCAGTTATGGTGGGAGGGCCACCGAGCAGTACTTC. It codes for CASSYGGRATEQYF. The chain is built from TRBV6-2 or TRBV6-3 and TRBJ2-7; 7 bases line up with TRBD2. The CDR3 loop spans 14 amino acids. Germline V gene data show CDR1 as MNHEY and CDR2 as SVGEGT. The J segment lost 6 bases and the V segment lost 3 bases, leaving 8 bases of the junction unmatched.

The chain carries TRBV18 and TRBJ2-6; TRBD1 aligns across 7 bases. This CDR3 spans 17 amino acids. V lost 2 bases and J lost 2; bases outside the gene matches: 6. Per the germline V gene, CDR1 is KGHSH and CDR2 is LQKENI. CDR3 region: CASSPTQGVPGANVLTF. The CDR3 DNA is TGTGCCAGCTCACCAACGCAGGGGGTCCCTGGGGCCAACGTCCTGACTTTC.

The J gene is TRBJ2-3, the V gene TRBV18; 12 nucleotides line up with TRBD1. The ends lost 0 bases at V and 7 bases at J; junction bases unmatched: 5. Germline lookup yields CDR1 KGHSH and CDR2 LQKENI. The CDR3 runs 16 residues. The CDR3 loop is CASSPPGTGGANTQYF. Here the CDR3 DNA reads TGTGCCAGCTCACCACCCGGGACAGGGGGCGCAAATACGCAGTATTTT.

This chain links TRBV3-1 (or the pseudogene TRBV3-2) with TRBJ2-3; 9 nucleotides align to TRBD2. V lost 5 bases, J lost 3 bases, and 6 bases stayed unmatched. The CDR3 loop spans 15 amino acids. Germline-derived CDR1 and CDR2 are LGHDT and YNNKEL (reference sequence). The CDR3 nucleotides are TGTGCCAGCAGCGAGTCTAGCGGGACAACAGATACGCAGTATTTT. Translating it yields CASSESSGTTDTQYF.

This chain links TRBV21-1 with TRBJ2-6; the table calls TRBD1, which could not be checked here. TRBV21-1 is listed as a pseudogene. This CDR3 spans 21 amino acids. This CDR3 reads CASSKAAEWGQRDPGANVLTF. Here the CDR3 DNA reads TGTGCCAGCAGCAAAGCGGCCGAGTGGGGACAGAGAGACCCTGGGGCCAACGTCCTGACTTTC.

CDR3 coding DNA: TGTGCCACCAGCAGAGTGGGAGGGGGCACTGAAGCTTTCTTT. Translation: CATSRVGGGTEAFF. This chain uses TRBV15 with TRBJ1-1; weak D call: TRBD1 (6 bases). Germline V lookup: CDR1 LNHNV, CDR2 YYDKDF (reference sequence). Trimming took off 1 base at V and 4 bases at J, with 10 bases between the two ends. The CDR3 runs 14 residues.

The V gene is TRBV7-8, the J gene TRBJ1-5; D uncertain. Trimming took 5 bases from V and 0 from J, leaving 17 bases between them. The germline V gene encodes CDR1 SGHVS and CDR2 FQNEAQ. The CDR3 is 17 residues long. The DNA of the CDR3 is TGTGCCAGCAGCCCCCCAGGCGAAATTAATAGCAATCAGCCCCAGCATTTT. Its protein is CASSPPGEINSNQPQHF.

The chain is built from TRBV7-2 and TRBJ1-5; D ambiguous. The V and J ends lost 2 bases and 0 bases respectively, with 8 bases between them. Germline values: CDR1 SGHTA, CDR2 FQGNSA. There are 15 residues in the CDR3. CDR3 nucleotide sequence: TGTGCCAGCAGCTTAATGGCGGCTAGCAATCAGCCCCAGCATTTT. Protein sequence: CASSLMAASNQPQHF.

CDR3 protein: CASSPRDFFNSPLHF. The CDR3 bases are TGTGCCAGCAGCCCCAGGGACTTTTTTAATTCACCCCTCCACTTT. The genes are TRBV3-1 (or the pseudogene TRBV3-2) and TRBJ1-6, with D tentatively TRBD1 (5 bases). The CDR3 sequence is 15 residues long. V lost 4 bases and J lost 6, with 13 bases in between. Germline V gives CDR1 LGHDT, CDR2 YNNKEL (reference sequence).

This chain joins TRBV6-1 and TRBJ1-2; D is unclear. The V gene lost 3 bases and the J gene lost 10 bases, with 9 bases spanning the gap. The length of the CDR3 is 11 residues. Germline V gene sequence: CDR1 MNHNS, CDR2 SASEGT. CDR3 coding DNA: TGTGCCAGCAGTGACCACGGGGACTACACCTTC. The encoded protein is CASSDHGDYTF.

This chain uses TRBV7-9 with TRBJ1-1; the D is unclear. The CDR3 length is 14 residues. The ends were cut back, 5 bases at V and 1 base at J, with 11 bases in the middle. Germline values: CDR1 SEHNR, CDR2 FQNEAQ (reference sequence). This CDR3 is CASSLPGWNTEAFF. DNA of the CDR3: TGTGCCAGCAGCCTCCCGGGGTGGAACACTGAAGCTTTCTTT. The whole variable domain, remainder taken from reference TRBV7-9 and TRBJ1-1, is DTGVSQNPRHKITKRGQNVTFRCDPISEHNRLYWYRQTLGQGPEFLTYFQNEAQLEKSRLLSDRFSAERPKGSFSTLEIQRTEQGDSAMYLCASSLPGWNTEAFFGQGTRLTVV.

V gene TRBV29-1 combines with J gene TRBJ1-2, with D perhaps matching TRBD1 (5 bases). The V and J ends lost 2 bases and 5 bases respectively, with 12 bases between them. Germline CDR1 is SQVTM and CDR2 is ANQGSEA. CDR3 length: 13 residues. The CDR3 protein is CSVETGTVYGYTF. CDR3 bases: TGCAGCGTTGAAACCGGGACTGTATATGGCTACACCTTC.

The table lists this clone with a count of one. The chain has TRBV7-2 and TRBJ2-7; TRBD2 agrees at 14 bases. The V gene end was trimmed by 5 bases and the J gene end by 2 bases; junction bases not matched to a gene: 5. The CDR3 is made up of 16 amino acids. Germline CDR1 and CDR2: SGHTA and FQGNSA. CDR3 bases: TGTGCCAGCAGCACTTGGGGACTAGCGGGGGCCTACGAGCAGTACTTC. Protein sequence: CASSTWGLAGAYEQYF.

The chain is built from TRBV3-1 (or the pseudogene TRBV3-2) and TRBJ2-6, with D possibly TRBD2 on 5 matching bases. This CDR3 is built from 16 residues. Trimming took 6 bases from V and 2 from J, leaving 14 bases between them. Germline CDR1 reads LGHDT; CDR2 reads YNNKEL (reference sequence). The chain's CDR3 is CASRWLSGTGANVLTF. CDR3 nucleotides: TGTGCCAGCAGGTGGCTCTCGGGGACTGGGGCCAACGTCCTGACTTTC.

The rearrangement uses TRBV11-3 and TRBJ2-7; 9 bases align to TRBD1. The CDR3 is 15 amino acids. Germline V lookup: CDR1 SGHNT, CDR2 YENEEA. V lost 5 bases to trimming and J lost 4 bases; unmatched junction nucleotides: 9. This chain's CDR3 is CASSQRGTGIYEQYF. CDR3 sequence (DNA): TGTGCCAGCAGCCAACGTGGGACAGGGATTTACGAGCAGTACTTC.

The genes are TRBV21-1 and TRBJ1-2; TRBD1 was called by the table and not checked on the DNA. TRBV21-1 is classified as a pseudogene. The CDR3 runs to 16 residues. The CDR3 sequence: CANHRDRGRGSGGYTF. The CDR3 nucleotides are TGTGCCAACCACCGGGACAGGGGGCGCGGGTCGGGTGGCTACACCTTC.